This T cell receptor beta chain is drawn from a study of preoperative IRX-2 immunotherapy in early breast cancer. V was shortened by 3 bases and J by 6 bases, with 15 bases between the two germline ends. The germline V gene has CDR1 SGHNT and CDR2 YENEEA. This CDR3 spans 15 amino acids. Treatment meaning: preoperative locoregional IRX-2 cytokine immunotherapy. Samples came from a phase Ib trial of preoperative locoregional IRX-2 cytokine immunotherapy. Using immunoSEQ multiplex PCR, the repertoire was profiled, and TCRdb retains in-frame clones only, with some absent. This sample has approximately 100,000 clones; 80% to 90% occur once, and the top ten carry around 2.1%.

The origin of this receptor is a human donor with breast cancer. The V gene is TRBV11-3, the J gene TRBJ2-1, with TRBD1 as a possible D gene (5 bases). Source: tumor tissue, taken after IRX-2 immunotherapy. The CDR3 DNA is TGTGCCAGCAGCTTCCTTCCTGGGGCCACCAATGAGCAGTTCTTC. It yields the protein CASSFLPGATNEQFF.